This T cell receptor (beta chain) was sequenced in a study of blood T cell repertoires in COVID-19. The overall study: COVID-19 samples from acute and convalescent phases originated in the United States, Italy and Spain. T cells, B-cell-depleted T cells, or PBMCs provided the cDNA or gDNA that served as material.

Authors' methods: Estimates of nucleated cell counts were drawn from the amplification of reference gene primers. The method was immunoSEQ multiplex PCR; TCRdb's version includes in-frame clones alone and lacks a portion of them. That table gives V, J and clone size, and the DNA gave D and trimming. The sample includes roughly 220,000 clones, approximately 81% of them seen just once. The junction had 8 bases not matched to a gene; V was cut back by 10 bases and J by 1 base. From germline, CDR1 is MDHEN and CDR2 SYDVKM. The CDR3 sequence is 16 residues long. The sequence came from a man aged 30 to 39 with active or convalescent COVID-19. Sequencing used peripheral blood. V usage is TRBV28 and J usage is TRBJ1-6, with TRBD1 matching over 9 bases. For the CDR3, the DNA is TGTGCCACCGGACAGGGGTCTTGGTCCTATAATTCACCCCTCCACTTT. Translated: CATGQGSWSYNSPLHF.